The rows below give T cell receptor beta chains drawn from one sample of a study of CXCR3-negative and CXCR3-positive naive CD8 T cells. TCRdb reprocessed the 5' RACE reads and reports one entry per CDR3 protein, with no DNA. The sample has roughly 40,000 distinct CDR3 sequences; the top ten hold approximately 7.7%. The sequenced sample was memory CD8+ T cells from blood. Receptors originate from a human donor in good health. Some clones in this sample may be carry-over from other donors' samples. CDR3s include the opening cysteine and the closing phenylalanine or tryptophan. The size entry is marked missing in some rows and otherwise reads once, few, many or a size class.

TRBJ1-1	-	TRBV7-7	CASSLSGFDTEAFF
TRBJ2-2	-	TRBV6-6	CASTTSPTTRELFF
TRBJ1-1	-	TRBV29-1	CSVAGGALNTEAFF
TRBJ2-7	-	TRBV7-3	CASSPGLREQYF
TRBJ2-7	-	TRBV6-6	CASRPDREYEQYF
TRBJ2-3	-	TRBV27	CASSLSADTQYF
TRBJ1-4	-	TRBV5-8	CASSPWGEKLFF
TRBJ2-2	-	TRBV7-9	CASSLGRYQPGELFF
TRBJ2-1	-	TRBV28	CASSRLANEQFF
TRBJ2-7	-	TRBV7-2	CASSLAAGASYEQYF
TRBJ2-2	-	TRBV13	CASSTRAWTATGELFF
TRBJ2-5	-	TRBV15	CATSPEDPRGQANF
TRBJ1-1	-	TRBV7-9	CASSRVGQPSSRAFF
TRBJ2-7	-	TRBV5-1	CASSLRADYEQYF
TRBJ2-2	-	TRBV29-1	CSVEKQPNTGELFF
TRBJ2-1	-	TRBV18	CATSGQPAFEGQFF
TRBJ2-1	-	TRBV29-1	CSVLYRDRGPYNEQFF
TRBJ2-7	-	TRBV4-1	CASSQGSQSHYEQYF
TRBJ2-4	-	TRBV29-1	CSVEGVMGIQYF
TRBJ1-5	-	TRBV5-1	CASSLEQGRQPQHF
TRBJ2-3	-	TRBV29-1	CSTPGEGTDTQYF
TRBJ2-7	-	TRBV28	CATSLDRGRYEQYF
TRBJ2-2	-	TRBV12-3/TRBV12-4	CASSFGLQGINTGELFF
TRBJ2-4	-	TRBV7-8	CASSSKELPKNTQYF
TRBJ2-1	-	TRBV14	CASSPLTRGSSSYNEQFF
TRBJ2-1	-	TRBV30	CAWNPLEITNEQFF
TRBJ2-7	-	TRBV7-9	CASSLAEGPHPYEQYF
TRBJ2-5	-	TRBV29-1	CSVEDSGLAGVELETQYF
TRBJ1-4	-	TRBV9	CASSVPSTNEKLFF
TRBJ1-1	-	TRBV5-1	CASSLQPLDTEAFF
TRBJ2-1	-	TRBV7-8	CASSPSSRSYNEQFF
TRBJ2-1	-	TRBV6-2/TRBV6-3	CASSYSLQHYNEQLF
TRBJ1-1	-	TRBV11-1	CASSITGNTEAFF
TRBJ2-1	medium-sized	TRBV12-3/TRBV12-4	CASSLGGANEQFF
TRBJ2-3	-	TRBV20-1	CSARDRELVDTQYF
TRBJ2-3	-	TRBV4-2	CASSRGLAESTDTQYF
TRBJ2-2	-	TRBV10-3	CAISGDNTGELFF
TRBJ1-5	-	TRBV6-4	CASSDREGGQPQHF
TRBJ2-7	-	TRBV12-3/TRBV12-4	CASSLMGTEQYF
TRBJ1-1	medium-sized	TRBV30	CACSQGLQGTEAFF
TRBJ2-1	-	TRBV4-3	CASRATGLEEGNEQFF
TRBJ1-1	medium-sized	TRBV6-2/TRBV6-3	CASSRVLQGPWRNTEAFF
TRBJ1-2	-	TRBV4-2	CASSQGGGGSYGYTF